This is a list of T cell receptor beta chains from one sample in a study of T cell responses to AZD1222 COVID-19 vaccine. Generated by immunoSEQ multiplex PCR, the TCRdb table keeps only in-frame clones and is missing some. The data contain roughly 120,000 clones, 70% to 90% of them singletons. The sequencing here drew on peripheral blood, taken on day 0 of AZD1222 vaccination. The receptors derive from an adult in good health. CDR3s include the opening cysteine and the closing phenylalanine or tryptophan. Rows may omit the clone size; those that give it use once, few, many or a size class.

clone size	CDR3 length	V gene	J gene	CDR3 protein
few	14	TRBV27	TRBJ2-5	CASSPDRGTETQYF
once	15	TRBV5-8	TRBJ2-3	CASSSNNRGTDTQYF
-	16	TRBV6-7	TRBJ2-1	CASSYSKASGRPRVFF
-	12	TRBV29-1	TRBJ1-2	CSVTGVPYGYTF
-	16	TRBV19	TRBJ2-1	CASSSGGASTKNEQFF
-	17	TRBV5-1	TRBJ1-3	CASSLGTGGGSGNTIYF
-	15	TRBV27	TRBJ1-4	CASSPWGFSNEKLFF
-	18	TRBV29-1	TRBJ2-3	CSVYASGQGGISTDTQYF
once	12	TRBV30	TRBJ2-1	CAWRQGVHEQFF
-	15	TRBV2	TRBJ1-2	CASSETQGFNYGYTF
-	13	TRBV12-3/TRBV12-4	TRBJ1-2	CASTDRGYYGYTF
-	14	TRBV27	TRBJ2-5	CASSLRPAQETQYF
-	14	TRBV2	TRBJ1-5	CASSQQVSNQPQHF
once	15	TRBV11-3	TRBJ2-1	CASSLGFRTDNEQFF
-	14	TRBV18	TRBJ1-2	CASSPPDRVRGYTF
-	17	TRBV7-8	TRBJ2-1	CASSSLPGQRTLNEQFF
-	17	TRBV7-9	TRBJ1-2	CASSLGAGPRTNYGYTF
-	14	TRBV10-1	TRBJ1-5	CATREGAGNQPQHF
-	14	TRBV27	TRBJ1-5	CASSKQGGNQPQHF
-	16	TRBV5-6	TRBJ1-6	CASSFAGTQRDSPLHF